Listed below are T cell receptor beta chains from one sample, sequenced in a study of blood T cell repertoires in COVID-19. Clones were read by immunoSEQ multiplex PCR, and TCRdb kept only the in-frame ones, dropping some. The sample consists of 200,000 to 250,000 clones, roughly 81% of them appearing once. Sequenced sample: peripheral blood. The receptor set was obtained from a man aged 45-65 years who had recovered from COVID-19. Both conserved end residues are part of each CDR3. A D gene is named only where the DNA matches it firmly. The size entry is marked missing in some rows and otherwise reads once, few, many or a size class.

D: TRBD2
J: TRBJ2-3
V: TRBV5-1
size: .
DNA: TGCGCCAGCAGCTTGGAGGCATTCGCGGGAGTGGGCACAGATACGCAGTATTTT
CDR3: CASSLEAFAGVGTDTQYF

D: .
J: TRBJ1-1
V: TRBV25-1
size: .
DNA: TGTGCCAGCAGTGAATATAGGGGGAACACTGAAGCTTTCTTT
CDR3: CASSEYRGNTEAFF

D: .
J: TRBJ1-1
V: TRBV29-1
size: few
DNA: TGCAGCGTACAGACGGGAAACACTGAAGCTTTCTTT
CDR3: CSVQTGNTEAFF

D: .
J: TRBJ1-1
V: TRBV6-5
size: .
DNA: TGTGCCAGCACAGGCACTGAAGCTTTCTTT
CDR3: CASTGTEAFF

D: .
J: TRBJ1-5
V: TRBV19
size: .
DNA: TGTGCCAGTAGCGGTCATACCAATCAGCCCCAGCATTTT
CDR3: CASSGHTNQPQHF

D: TRBD2
J: TRBJ2-1
V: TRBV19
size: .
DNA: TGTGCCAGTAGTATATCGGGAGGGCGGACCTATGAGCAGTTCTTC
CDR3: CASSISGGRTYEQFF

D: TRBD1
J: TRBJ1-1
V: TRBV9
size: .
DNA: TGTGCCAGCAGCTCATCCGCTGACGGGTGGGGACAGGGGCGCAACACTGAAGCTTTCTTT
CDR3: CASSSSADGWGQGRNTEAFF

D: .
J: TRBJ2-7
V: TRBV18
size: .
DNA: TGTGCCAGCTCGCAACTCAGCGTAAAGGACGAGCAGTACTTC
CDR3: CASSQLSVKDEQYF

D: TRBD1
J: TRBJ2-7
V: TRBV24-1
size: .
DNA: TGTGCCACCACCTCCCGACAGGGGACCACCTCCTACGAGCAGTACTTC
CDR3: CATTSRQGTTSYEQYF

D: TRBD2
J: TRBJ2-1
V: TRBV6-6
size: once
DNA: TGTGCCAGCAGTTACCTGGGACTAGGGCCCACGAATGAGCAGTTCTTC
CDR3: CASSYLGLGPTNEQFF

D: .
J: TRBJ2-5
V: TRBV28
size: .
DNA: TGTGCCAGCAGTTCCATGAGACAGGGGAGGGAAGAGACCCAGTACTTC
CDR3: CASSSMRQGREETQYF

D: .
J: TRBJ2-6
V: TRBV13
size: .
DNA: TGTGCCAGCAGCCCGCGGGGCAGGGTAAACTCTGGGGCCAACGTCCTGACTTTC
CDR3: CASSPRGRVNSGANVLTF

D: .
J: TRBJ1-5
V: TRBV28
size: .
DNA: TGTGCCAGCAGTTTCGGGTGGAAATCGGGTAATCAGCCCCAGCATTTT
CDR3: CASSFGWKSGNQPQHF

D: .
J: TRBJ2-7
V: TRBV5-1
size: few
DNA: TGCGCCAGCAGCTTGGGAGCGGACTCCTACGAGCAGTACTTC
CDR3: CASSLGADSYEQYF

D: .
J: TRBJ2-4
V: TRBV28
size: .
DNA: TGTGCCAGCAGGGTCAGGGGAGGGGAAAACATTCAGTACTTC
CDR3: CASRVRGGENIQYF

D: TRBD1
J: TRBJ2-5
V: TRBV4-1
size: .
DNA: TGCGCCAGCAGCCGCGGGACAGGGGAAGGAGAGACCCAGTACTTC
CDR3: CASSRGTGEGETQYF

D: .
J: TRBJ1-1
V: TRBV11-2
size: few
DNA: TGTGCCAGCAGCTTACAACAGGTGCGGACTGAAGCTTTCTTT
CDR3: CASSLQQVRTEAFF

D: TRBD2
J: TRBJ2-7
V: TRBV4-1
size: .
DNA: TGCGCCAGCAGCCAGACGACTAGCGGGAGTAGCGAGCAGTACTTC
CDR3: CASSQTTSGSSEQYF

D: TRBD2
J: TRBJ2-3
V: TRBV27
size: .
DNA: TGTGCCAGCAGCCTAGCGGGAGTAATAGATACGCAGTATTTT
CDR3: CASSLAGVIDTQYF

D: TRBD2
J: TRBJ2-7
V: TRBV7-9
size: .
DNA: TGTGCCAGCAGGTCTAGCGGGAGCGAGCAGTACTTC
CDR3: CASRSSGSEQYF

D: .
J: TRBJ1-6
V: TRBV18
size: once
DNA: TGTGCCAGCTCACCTTTTCGTCAGGATAATTCACCCCTCCACTTT
CDR3: CASSPFRQDNSPLHF

D: .
J: TRBJ2-6
V: TRBV6-6
size: .
DNA: TGTGCCAGCCAGGGGATTGGTCACGTCCTGACTTTC
CDR3: CASQGIGHVLTF

D: .
J: TRBJ2-3
V: TRBV7-2
size: .
DNA: TGTGCCAGCAGCTTGCCCGGTCATACGCAGTATTTT
CDR3: CASSLPGHTQYF

D: .
J: TRBJ1-2
V: TRBV18
size: .
DNA: TGTGCCAGCTCACAAGACACCAACTATGGCTACACCTTC
CDR3: CASSQDTNYGYTF

D: TRBD1
J: TRBJ1-2
V: TRBV19
size: .
DNA: TGTGCCAGTAGGGGGGACAGCTATGGCTACACCTTC
CDR3: CASRGDSYGYTF

D: TRBD2
J: TRBJ2-3
V: TRBV24-1
size: .
DNA: TGTGCCACCAGTGACCGAACCGGGACTAGCGGACCCACAGATACGCAGTATTTT
CDR3: CATSDRTGTSGPTDTQYF

D: TRBD1
J: TRBJ2-1
V: TRBV6-5
size: .
DNA: TGTGCCAGCAGTCCAGGGACAGGGCCTTACAATGAGCAGTTCTTC
CDR3: CASSPGTGPYNEQFF

D: .
J: TRBJ1-3
V: TRBV20-1
size: .
DNA: TGCAGTGCTAGTCACAGGGCTTCTGGAAACACCATATATTTT
CDR3: CSASHRASGNTIYF

D: .
J: TRBJ1-1
V: TRBV27
size: once
DNA: TGTGCCAGCAGTTTCTTATTGTCGACTGAAGCTTTCTTT
CDR3: CASSFLLSTEAFF

D: .
J: TRBJ2-7
V: TRBV6-6
size: once
DNA: TGTGCCAGCAGTTTTGGACAAGCCGAGCAGTACTTC
CDR3: CASSFGQAEQYF

D: .
J: TRBJ2-2
V: TRBV30
size: .
DNA: TGTGCCTGGGCCTGGTTGCGAACTACGAACACCGGGGAGCTGTTTTTT
CDR3: CAWAWLRTTNTGELFF

D: .
J: TRBJ1-4
V: TRBV7-9
size: .
DNA: TGTGCCAGCAGCTTACATACAGGGACGAATGAAAAACTGTTTTTT
CDR3: CASSLHTGTNEKLFF

D: TRBD2
J: TRBJ2-7
V: TRBV27
size: .
DNA: TGTGCCAGCCGCAGGACCCGCTCGGGACTAGCCGACGCCTACGAGCAGTACTTC
CDR3: CASRRTRSGLADAYEQYF

D: TRBD1
J: TRBJ1-6
V: TRBV6-5
size: many
DNA: TGTGCCAGCAGCCTTGGACAGGGTATTGCACCCCTCCACTTT
CDR3: CASSLGQGIAPLHF

D: .
J: TRBJ2-7
V: TRBV6-5
size: .
DNA: TGTGCCAGCAGGACAGGACCCTCCTACGAGCAGTACTTC
CDR3: CASRTGPSYEQYF

D: .
J: TRBJ2-7
V: TRBV18
size: .
DNA: TGTGCCAGCTCACCACCGGGGCATAGGGACTACGAGCAGTACTTC
CDR3: CASSPPGHRDYEQYF

D: TRBD2
J: TRBJ2-5
V: TRBV5-5
size: .
DNA: TGTGCCAGCAGCTTGGCCCCTAGCGGGGGGCAAGAGACCCAGTACTTC
CDR3: CASSLAPSGGQETQYF

D: TRBD2
J: TRBJ2-2
V: TRBV14
size: .
DNA: TGTGCCAGCAGCCGTTCCGAAGGGACTAGCGCCACCGGGGAGCTGTTTTTT
CDR3: CASSRSEGTSATGELFF

D: TRBD1
J: TRBJ2-5
V: TRBV5-4
size: .
DNA: TGTGCCAGCAGAGCCGACAGGGGTCAAGAGACCCAGTACTTC
CDR3: CASRADRGQETQYF

D: .
J: TRBJ1-2
V: TRBV6-5
size: .
DNA: TGTGCCAGCAGTTTAGGACAGAACGGCTACACCTTC
CDR3: CASSLGQNGYTF

D: .
J: TRBJ1-1
V: TRBV5-4
size: few
DNA: TGTGCCAGCAGCTCCCTCGTAGGGGGCACTGAAGCTTTCTTT
CDR3: CASSSLVGGTEAFF

D: .
J: TRBJ1-1
V: TRBV7-9
size: .
DNA: TGTGCCAGCAGCTTAGTGGGGCAGGGGATGAACACTGAAGCTTTCTTT
CDR3: CASSLVGQGMNTEAFF

D: .
J: TRBJ2-7
V: TRBV14
size: .
DNA: TGTGCCAGCAGCCAAGTGGCCGAGCAGTACTTC
CDR3: CASSQVAEQYF

D: TRBD1
J: TRBJ1-3
V: TRBV7-9
size: .
DNA: TGTGCCAGCAGCGCTACCAGACAGGGGCCTGGAAACACCATATATTTT
CDR3: CASSATRQGPGNTIYF

D: .
J: TRBJ2-7
V: TRBV27
size: .
DNA: TGTGCCAGCGCGCTACGGGGTAGTTACGAGCAGTACTTC
CDR3: CASALRGSYEQYF

D: .
J: TRBJ2-7
V: TRBV28
size: few
DNA: TGTGCCACCTCAGGGTATCGGGACGAGCAGTACTTC
CDR3: CATSGYRDEQYF

D: .
J: TRBJ2-5
V: TRBV10-2
size: once
DNA: TGCGCCAGCAGTGCAACCGGGCTGCAGGGGGAGACCCAGTACTTC
CDR3: CASSATGLQGETQYF

D: .
J: TRBJ2-3
V: TRBV28
size: .
DNA: TGTGCCAGCAGCTTCCCAACGGGGGGCCCTAGCACAGATACGCAGTATTTT
CDR3: CASSFPTGGPSTDTQYF

D: .
J: TRBJ2-1
V: TRBV28
size: .
DNA: TGTGCCAGCGGGCCTGCTTCCTACAATGAGCAGTTCTTC
CDR3: CASGPASYNEQFF

D: TRBD2
J: TRBJ2-2
V: TRBV10-3
size: .
DNA: TGTGCCACCAGGACTAGCAGTACCGGGGAGCTGTTTTTT
CDR3: CATRTSSTGELFF

D: .
J: TRBJ2-2
V: TRBV11-3
size: .
DNA: TGTGCCAGCAGCTTAGGCCCGGAGGCCGGGGAGCTGTTTTTT
CDR3: CASSLGPEAGELFF

D: TRBD2
J: TRBJ2-1
V: TRBV19
size: .
DNA: TGTGCCAGTAGCCCCGGGACTACATTGGATGAGCAGTTCTTC
CDR3: CASSPGTTLDEQFF

D: TRBD2
J: TRBJ2-5
V: TRBV28
size: .
DNA: TGTGCCAGCAGTAAAGGACTAGCGGGAGTTGAGGAGACCCAGTACTTC
CDR3: CASSKGLAGVEETQYF

D: TRBD1
J: TRBJ2-1
V: TRBV6-5
size: .
DNA: TGTGCCAGCAGTCCCCAGGGGGTCACGCCGTTCTTC
CDR3: CASSPQGVTPFF

D: TRBD2
J: TRBJ2-1
V: TRBV6-1
size: .
DNA: TGTGCCAGCAGTGAAGAGGGTACGGGAGGGCTCTTC
CDR3: CASSEEGTGGLF